A single sample is the source of the 20 T cell receptor beta chains below, sequenced in a study of regulatory T cells in long-lasting Graves disease. Both iRepertoire HTBI primers and Arm-PCR of CDR3 regions were used to build the TCR beta libraries. TCRdb re-derived calls from the multiplex PCR reads in MiXCR, one entry per CDR3 protein. The repertoire includes under 300,000 distinct CDR3 sequences, 20% of them detected once, and 11% to 15% sits in the top ten. Time point given: newly diagnosed GD, antithyroid drugs for less than 3 months. The TCR library used RNA extracted from PBMCs. Sequenced here: peripheral blood mononuclear cells (PBMCs), sampled at new diagnosis, from a patient treated with antithyroid drugs. These receptors all come from a female donor with Graves disease.

The chain couples TRBV18 to TRBJ2-1; 7 bases map to TRBD2. In germline, CDR1 is KGHSH, CDR2 LQKENI. Trimming took 6 bases from V and 3 from J; bases not matched to a gene: 5. The CDR3 extends over 14 amino acids. The CDR3 DNA is TGTGCCAGCTCTGGGAGGGCCGACTACAATGAGCAGTTCTTC. This gives the protein CASSGRADYNEQFF. The whole variable domain, filled in from reference TRBV18 and TRBJ2-1, reads NAGVMQNPRHLVRRRGQEARLRCSPMKGHSHVYWYRQLPEEGLKFMVYLQKENIIDESGMPKERFSAEFPKEGPSILRIQQVVRGDSAAYFCASSGRADYNEQFFGPGTRLTVL.

This clonotype was picked up many times. J is TRBJ1-1 and V is TRBV15; unclear D gene. V lost 0 bases and J 0 bases, leaving 11 bases between the germline ends. Germline lookup yields CDR1 LNHNV and CDR2 YYDKDF (reference sequence). The CDR3 extends over 16 amino acids. The CDR3 loop is CATSRDHGQVNTEAFF. The DNA of the CDR3 is TGTGCCACCAGCAGAGATCATGGGCAAGTGAACACTGAAGCTTTCTTT.

V is TRBV19 and J is TRBJ2-1; TRBD1 is a possible D gene (7 bases). The germline V and J ends were trimmed by 1 base and 12 bases, with 19 bases remaining between them. In germline, CDR1 is LNHDA, CDR2 SQIVND (reference sequence). The CDR3 loop spans 15 amino acids. The CDR3 loop reads CASSIGPGGSAGQFF. DNA for the CDR3: TGTGCCAGTAGTATAGGGCCAGGGGGGAGTGCAGGGCAGTTCTTC.

This clonotype came up once. V and J are TRBV2 and TRBJ1-1; a weak D match, TRBD1 (5 bases). The CDR3 has 13 amino acids. Germline V gives CDR1 SNHLY, CDR2 FYNNEI. The V and J ends lost 3 bases and 4 bases respectively, with 9 bases between them. The CDR3 sequence is CASSDRVTTEAFF. For the CDR3, the DNA is TGTGCCAGCAGTGACAGGGTCACCACTGAAGCTTTCTTT.

This clonotype was counted at least ten times. The V call is TRBV4-1, the J call TRBJ1-2; the match to TRBD1 covers 10 bases. Per the germline V gene, CDR1 is MGHRA and CDR2 is YSYEKL. The CDR3 has 15 residues. The junction had 6 bases not matched to a gene; V was cut back by 0 bases and J by 8 bases. As DNA, the CDR3 is TGCGCCAGCAGCCAAGAAGGGACAGGGGAGCGCGGCTACACCTTC. Its protein product is CASSQEGTGERGYTF.

This clonotype was recorded a few times. This rearrangement joins TRBV3-1 to TRBJ2-7; 8 nucleotides line up with TRBD2. The CDR3 is 17 amino acids. V shed 2 bases, J shed 2 bases, and the junction held 11 bases outside the gene matches. Germline-derived CDR1 and CDR2 are LGHDT and YNNKEL (reference sequence). CDR3 bases: TGTGCCAGCAGCCAAACCTCGGGACTAGAATCCACCTACGAGCAGTACTTC. Protein product: CASSQTSGLESTYEQYF.

The chain uses TRBV3-1 and TRBJ2-5; D may match TRBD1 or TRBD2 (5 bases each). The CDR3 length is 16 residues. CDR1 LGHDT and CDR2 YNNKEL come from the germline V gene (reference sequence). In DNA, the CDR3 is TGTGCAACGGCCAGCAATTATCGGGGCTCCCAAGAGACCCAGTACTTC. Protein: CATASNYRGSQETQYF.

V gene TRBV6-1 combines with J gene TRBJ1-5; D not certain. CDR3 length: 15 amino acids. Germline values: CDR1 MNHNS, CDR2 SASEGT. V lost 4 bases and J lost 0, with 10 bases in between. The CDR3: CASSGLAYSNQPQHF. CDR3 nucleotide sequence: TGTGCCAGCAGTGGGTTGGCTTATAGCAATCAGCCCCAGCATTTT.

This clonotype was observed at least ten times. This chain uses TRBV11-3 with TRBJ2-1; D gene unclear. In germline, CDR1 is SGHNT, CDR2 YENEEA. The ends were cut back, 0 bases at V and 4 bases at J, with 4 bases in the middle. CDR3 length equals 13 residues. The CDR3 region has the DNA TGTGCCAGCAGCTTAGAGAGGTACAATGAGCAGTTCTTC. Encoded protein: CASSLERYNEQFF.

Only a few counts were recorded for this clonotype. The chain is built from TRBV19 and TRBJ2-3; possibly TRBD2 for D (6 bases). CDR1 LNHDA and CDR2 SQIVND come from the germline V gene (reference sequence). This CDR3 has 14 residues. V lost 10 bases and J lost 1, with 15 bases in between. The CDR3 region is CATKYGGGTDTQYF. The CDR3 DNA sequence: TGTGCCACCAAATATGGCGGGGGCACAGATACGCAGTATTTT.

The sample holds many counts of this clonotype. V is TRBV12-3 or TRBV12-4 and J is TRBJ1-2; 7 bases fit TRBD1. The V segment lost 5 bases and the J segment 5 bases; nucleotides outside the gene matches: 8. This CDR3 has 14 amino acids. The CDR3 region is CASSIDRVGYGYTF. The DNA for the CDR3 is TGTGCCAGCAGTATCGACAGGGTTGGTTATGGCTACACCTTC.

The table lists this clonotype with many counts. The genes are TRBV7-2 and TRBJ2-4; D is uncertain. The CDR3 is made up of 16 amino acids. Germline V gives CDR1 SGHTA, CDR2 FQGNSA. The V end was cut by 2 bases, the J end by 0 bases, with 11 bases between. The CDR3: CASSLRQTLAKNIQYF. The CDR3 DNA is TGTGCCAGCAGCTTAAGGCAGACCCTAGCCAAAAACATTCAGTACTTC.

This clonotype was seen at least ten times. This rearrangement joins TRBV6-2 or TRBV6-3 to TRBJ1-2; D is undetermined. The CDR3 consists of 11 residues. Between the trimmed V and J ends, which lost 4 bases and 3 bases, there was a span of 3 bases. Per the germline V gene, CDR1 is MNHEY and CDR2 is SVGEGT. The chain's CDR3 is CASSFYYGYTF. DNA for the CDR3: TGTGCCAGCAGTTTCTACTATGGCTACACCTTC.

This clonotype occurred a few times. The chain carries TRBV5-1 and TRBJ1-3; a weak D match, TRBD1 (6 bases). With 4 bases removed from V and 2 bases from J, the gap between germline ends came to 13 bases. This CDR3 has 15 amino acids. The germline V gene has CDR1 SGHRS and CDR2 YFSETQ. The CDR3 loop is CASSLGGTPGNTIYF. In DNA, the CDR3 is TGCGCCAGCAGCCTAGGGGGAACCCCTGGAAACACCATATATTTT.

Of note for this clonotype: A read error may explain this, as a much larger clone is one base away. The rearrangement uses TRBV6-1 and TRBJ2-7; 8 bases are shared with TRBD2. The CDR3 has 15 residues. CDR1 is MNHNS, CDR2 SASEGT, per germline. With 0 bases clipped from V and 0 bases from J, the junction kept 1 base outside the gene matches. The CDR3 here is CASSEARGGSYEQYF. The CDR3, as DNA: TGTGCCAGCAGTGAAGCTCGGGGGGGCTCCTACGAGCAGTACTTC.

This clonotype was observed many times. J is TRBJ2-5 and V is TRBV7-2; the D is unclear. V was cut by 1 base and J by 3 bases, with 9 bases left in between. The CDR3 extends over 14 amino acids. The germline gives CDR1 SGHTA, CDR2 FQGNSA. CDR3 residues: CASSLGGKKETQYF. CDR3 coding DNA: TGTGCCAGCAGCTTAGGCGGCAAGAAAGAGACCCAGTACTTC.

The sample holds many counts of this clonotype. J is TRBJ2-1 and V is TRBV15, with unresolved D. Per the germline V gene, CDR1 is LNHNV and CDR2 is YYDKDF (reference sequence). V was clipped by 5 bases and J by 8 bases, with 13 bases between them. CDR3 length: 13 amino acids. The CDR3 DNA follows: TGTGCCACCAGCTCCCCTCCGCTTCATGAGCAGTTCTTC. Its translation: CATSSPPLHEQFF.

This clonotype was counted only a few times. J is TRBJ1-5 and V is TRBV2; TRBD1 matches 7 bases. This CDR3 is built from 15 residues. Germline loops: CDR1 SNHLY, CDR2 FYNNEI. Trimming at V came to 9 bases and at J to 1 base, leaving 9 bases not matched to a gene. The CDR3 spells CASTQGFFSNQPQHF. Here the CDR3 DNA reads TGTGCCAGTACACAGGGGTTCTTCAGCAATCAGCCCCAGCATTTT.

The chain is built from TRBV20-1 and TRBJ2-6, with D tentatively TRBD1 or TRBD2 (5 bases each). Germline V lookup: CDR1 DFQATT, CDR2 SNEGSKA (reference sequence). The CDR3 loop spans 14 amino acids. Trimming took off 5 bases at V and 0 bases at J, with 8 bases between the two ends. CDR3 protein: CSAGTGSGANVLTF. The CDR3 nucleotides are TGCAGTGCTGGGACGGGCTCTGGGGCCAACGTCCTGACTTTC.

This clonotype appeared a few times. A read error is possible here, since a much larger clone lies one base away. This chain uses TRBV7-6 with TRBJ2-7; D is tentatively TRBD1 or TRBD2 (5 bases each). CDR1 and CDR2 (germline): SGHVS, FNYEAQ. Trimming took 1 base from V and 5 from J, leaving 12 bases between them. This CDR3 is 14 amino acids long. CDR3 nucleotides: TGTGCCAGCAGCTTAGGAGGGACGGTCCACGAGCAGTACTTC. It encodes CASSLGGTVHEQYF.